The rows below give T cell receptor beta chains drawn from one sample of a study of blood T cell repertoires in COVID-19. Sequenced by immunoSEQ multiplex PCR; TCRdb stores in-frame clones only, minus some. The table records around 200,000 clones, around 80% of them present only once. The specimen was peripheral blood. The source is a woman between 70 and 85 years old with acute or convalescent COVID-19. The CDR3 runs from the conserved cysteine through the conserved F or W. A D gene is named only where the DNA matches it firmly. Some rows mark clone size as missing; the rest say once, few, many or name a class of expanded clone.

TRBJ2-1 TRBV5-1 - TRBD2 TGCGCCAGCAGCTTGGAGCAAAGCGGGAACAATGAGCAGTTCTTC CASSLEQSGNNEQFF
TRBJ1-6 TRBV7-9 - TRBD1 TGTGCCAGCAGACAAACAGGGGGAAATTCACCCCTCCACTTT CASRQTGGNSPLHF
TRBJ2-1 TRBV19 - TRBD1 TGTGCCAGTAGTATTTACATGGCAGGGGGCTGGGAGGACAATGAGCAGTTCTTC CASSIYMAGGWEDNEQFF
TRBJ2-5 TRBV5-1 - TRBD2 TGCGCCAGCAGCTATGGGACTAGCGGGCCACAAGAGACCCAGTACTTC CASSYGTSGPQETQYF
TRBJ2-1 TRBV5-5 - TRBD2 TGTGCCAGCAGCCCTCTAGCGGGAGCTTACAATGAGCAGTTCTTC CASSPLAGAYNEQFF
TRBJ2-3 TRBV7-9 few TRBD2 TGTGCCAGCAGCTTAGGGGGGCGACTAGCGGGACGGACAGATACGCAGTATTTT CASSLGGRLAGRTDTQYF
TRBJ2-5 TRBV18 - - TGTGCCAGCTCACCCAGAGACACGACCAAGGAGACCCAGTACTTC CASSPRDTTKETQYF
TRBJ2-1 TRBV13 - TRBD2 TGTGCCAGCAGCTTACCACTAGCGGGACACAATGAGCAGTTCTTC CASSLPLAGHNEQFF
TRBJ2-7 TRBV18 - - TGTGCCAGCTCACAGGGGAGGACCTACGAGCAGTACTTC CASSQGRTYEQYF
TRBJ2-7 TRBV6-6 - TRBD2 TGTGCCAGCTTTAAGCGGGAGACATCCTACGAGCAGTACTTC CASFKRETSYEQYF
TRBJ1-1 TRBV28 - - TGTGCCAGCAGAAAACAGGGATTTCTGCCTGAAGCTTTCTTT CASRKQGFLPEAFF
TRBJ2-7 TRBV6-5 - - TGTGCCAGCATCACTGAGGTGAACGAGCAGTACTTC CASITEVNEQYF
TRBJ1-2 TRBV20-1 - TRBD1 TGCAGTGCTAGTGGAGGAGGGACAGACAGGGTCTATGGCTACACCTTC CSASGGGTDRVYGYTF
TRBJ2-1 TRBV7-2 few - TGTGCCAGCAGCTTAGTCGATGAGCAGTTCTTC CASSLVDEQFF
TRBJ2-5 TRBV5-4 - - TGTGCCAGCAGCAAGGTCGGGAGAGAAGAGACCCAGTACTTC CASSKVGREETQYF
TRBJ2-7 TRBV11-1 many - TGTGCCAGCAGCTTAAACCCGCAGGGCTCCTACGAGCAGTACTTC CASSLNPQGSYEQYF
TRBJ2-3 TRBV6-5 - TRBD2 TGTGCCAGCAGCCCCCTAGCGGGAGGAACAGATACGCAGTATTTT CASSPLAGGTDTQYF
TRBJ2-7 TRBV19 - - TGTGCCAGTAGTCTCGTAGCGGTAGAGGTCCACGAGCAGTACTTC CASSLVAVEVHEQYF
TRBJ1-2 TRBV6-5 - - TGTGCCAGCAGTTCCCGGGACCTTAGGGAGGATGGCTACACCTTC CASSSRDLREDGYTF
TRBJ2-2 TRBV5-6 once - TGTGCCAGCAGCGCCGATCAGGGTGACACCGGGGAGCTGTTTTTT CASSADQGDTGELFF
TRBJ1-1 TRBV5-1 - TRBD1 TGCGCCAGCAGCTCTACTGGACAGGGGGCTGAAGCTTTCTTT CASSSTGQGAEAFF
TRBJ2-4 TRBV7-2 - - TGTGCCAGCAGCTTGACCCCTGACTGGCGCTCGGCCAAAAACATTCAGTACTTC CASSLTPDWRSAKNIQYF